The 4 T cell receptor beta chains below come from one sample, sequenced in a study of shared clonotypes between healthy human individuals. Assay: immunoSEQ multiplex PCR; the TCRdb copy retains only in-frame clones and omits some. Of about 520,000 clones listed, roughly 95% are singletons. Sequenced material: naive CD4+ T cells sorted from blood. Subset defined: CD45RA+ positively selected. Every receptor here comes from a woman aged 25 to 45 in good health.

The chain has TRBV7-9 and TRBJ2-1, with a tentative D call TRBD1 (6 bases). The germline gives CDR1 SEHNR, CDR2 FQNEAQ (reference sequence). Trimming left V 5 bases short and J 0 bases short, with 17 bases between. The CDR3 runs 17 residues. CDR3 amino acids: CASSTLDRASSYNEQFF. The CDR3 DNA reads TGTGCCAGCAGCACCCTGGACAGAGCTTCCTCCTACAATGAGCAGTTCTTC.

The chain uses TRBV28 and TRBJ2-1, with 7 bases aligning to TRBD2. This CDR3 contains 17 residues. Germline V gene data show CDR1 as MDHEN and CDR2 as SYDVKM. The trim removed 6 bases at V and 0 bases at J, leaving 11 bases unmatched. CDR3 protein: CASRAHGGSSSYNEQFF. The CDR3 coding sequence is TGTGCCAGCAGGGCGCATGGCGGGAGCAGCTCCTACAATGAGCAGTTCTTC. Supplemented by reference TRBV28 and TRBJ2-1, the full variable domain reads DVKVTQSSRYLVKRTGEKVFLECVQDMDHENMFWYRQDPGLGLRLIYFSYDVKMKEKGDIPEGYSVSREKKERFSLILESASTNQTSMYLCASRAHGGSSSYNEQFFGPGTRLTVL.

The chain is built from TRBV4-1 and TRBJ1-2; D remains unclear. V lost 0 bases and J 7 bases, leaving 12 bases between the germline ends. The CDR3 covers 14 residues. Germline CDR1 reads MGHRA; CDR2 reads YSYEKL. CDR3 sequence reads: CASSQDEGVGGYTF. The CDR3 DNA is TGCGCCAGCAGCCAAGACGAGGGCGTGGGTGGCTACACCTTC.

The chain uses TRBV10-2 and TRBJ2-7; TRBD1 aligns across 10 bases. Germline values: CDR1 WSHSY, CDR2 SAAADI. V was pared by 6 bases and J by 3 bases, with 5 bases of the junction left unmatched. The CDR3 covers 14 residues. The CDR3 spells CASSDRGHSYEQYF. The CDR3 DNA follows: TGCGCCAGCAGCGACAGGGGGCACAGCTACGAGCAGTACTTC.